Following are 7 T cell receptor beta chains from one sample sequenced in a study of blood T cell repertoires in COVID-19. The data were produced by immunoSEQ multiplex PCR, yet TCRdb's version contains in-frame clones alone and is incomplete. The sample has a few hundred thousand clones; around 86% are singletons. The specimen was peripheral blood. The receptors derive from a human donor in a cohort sampled during active COVID-19.

This chain links TRBV28 with TRBJ1-5; perhaps TRBD1 as D (5 bases). Germline V lookup: CDR1 MDHEN, CDR2 SYDVKM. V lost 3 bases and J 7 bases, leaving 16 bases between the germline ends. The CDR3 runs 15 residues. CDR3 amino acids: CASSFPQGGGQPQHF. CDR3 nucleotides: TGTGCCAGCAGTTTTCCGCAGGGAGGAGGACAGCCCCAGCATTTT.

J is TRBJ1-5 and V is TRBV6-5; D is uncertain. Trimming removed 5 bases at V and 3 bases at J, with 8 bases between. Germline assignment: CDR1 MNHEY and CDR2 SVGAGI. The CDR3 contains 13 residues. The CDR3 DNA reads as TGTGCCAGCAGTCCCGAGATCAATCAGCCCCAGCATTTT. Residues: CASSPEINQPQHF.

V is TRBV9 and J is TRBJ1-4; 8 bases align to TRBD1. The CDR3 spans 15 residues. Germline CDR1 is SGDLS and CDR2 is YYNGEE. With V trimmed by 3 bases and J by 4 bases, 5 bases remained unmatched. CDR3 DNA: TGTGCCAGCAGCGCCCGGACAGGGTTTAATGAAAAACTGTTTTTT. This gives the protein CASSARTGFNEKLFF.

J is TRBJ2-5 and V is TRBV4-3; 8 bases match TRBD1. CDR1 and CDR2 (germline): LGHNA, YSLEER. The length of the CDR3 is 13 residues. With 4 bases clipped from V and 5 bases from J, the junction kept 3 bases outside the gene matches. In nucleotides, the CDR3 is TGCGCCAGCAGCCCACGGACAGGGGAGACCCAGTACTTC. Translation: CASSPRTGETQYF.

The chain employs TRBV7-2 and TRBJ2-3, with 8 bases identical to TRBD2. The trim removed 1 base at V and 0 bases at J, leaving 6 bases unmatched. The germline CDR1 and CDR2 sequences are SGHTA and FQGNSA. The CDR3 is 17 residues long. The CDR3 nucleotides are TGTGCCAGCAGCTTAGGGTTAGCGGGGTCTAGCACAGATACGCAGTATTTT. Translation gives CASSLGLAGSSTDTQYF.

The CDR3, as DNA: TGTGCCAGCAGTTCCTATAGCGGGAGTTCCTACAATGAGCAGTTCTTC. Encoded protein: CASSSYSGSSYNEQFF. This chain joins TRBV28 and TRBJ2-1, with 9 positions matching TRBD2. The CDR3 extends over 16 amino acids. CDR1 and CDR2 (germline): MDHEN, SYDVKM. After removal of 4 bases from V and 1 base from J, the junction contained 5 bases not matched to a gene.

The chain combines TRBV7-6 with TRBJ2-7, with 10 positions matching TRBD2. Looked up from germline, CDR1 is SGHVS and CDR2 is FNYEAQ. There are 16 residues in the CDR3. V gave up 5 bases and J gave up 6 bases; unmatched junction bases: 13. As DNA, the CDR3 is TGTGCCAGCAGCGACCAGGGGCTAGCGGGGGCAAGCGAGCAGTACTTC. Its protein is CASSDQGLAGASEQYF.